The rows below give T cell receptor beta chains drawn from one sample of a study of CD8+ T cells in alopecia areata. Clones were read by immunoSEQ multiplex PCR, and TCRdb kept only the in-frame ones, dropping some. The sample contains approximately 180,000 clones, roughly 60% of which appear only once. The source material was CD4+ T cells sorted from blood, sampled at week 0. All receptors come from a human donor with alopecia areata. The CDR3 runs from the conserved cysteine through the conserved F or W. Each record gives: clone size, D gene, J gene, V gene, CDR3 length, CDR3 protein, CDR3 DNA. A D gene is named only where the DNA matches it firmly. A clone size is listed for some rows: how often the clone was seen (once, few, many), or a class if it is expanded.

. . TRBJ2-1 TRBV7-2 15 CASSWGQGTYNEQFF TGTGCCAGCAGCTGGGGCCAGGGAACCTACAATGAGCAGTTCTTC
. . TRBJ2-5 TRBV5-1 14 CASSLGGAQETQYF TGCGCCAGCAGCTTGGGGGGCGCCCAGGAGACCCAGTACTTC
. . TRBJ1-2 TRBV20-1 11 CSAPPDLGYTF TGCAGTGCTCCCCCTGACCTGGGCTACACCTTC
many . TRBJ1-4 TRBV7-2 14 CASSFGRAKEKLFF TGTGCCAGCAGCTTTGGTCGGGCTAAAGAAAAACTGTTTTTT
once . TRBJ1-1 TRBV30 11 CAWSVSTEAFF TGTGCCTGGAGTGTCAGCACTGAAGCTTTCTTT
. TRBD1 TRBJ1-2 TRBV6-5 15 CASSSHRGINYGYTF TGTGCCAGCAGTTCCCACAGGGGGATTAACTATGGCTACACCTTC
. . TRBJ1-2 TRBV4-2 15 CASSQDPGNGYGYTF TGTGCCAGCAGCCAAGATCCAGGGAATGGATATGGCTACACCTTC
once TRBD1 TRBJ2-2 TRBV6-6 16 CASEWGTGANTGELFF TGTGCCAGCGAATGGGGGACAGGGGCCAACACCGGGGAGCTGTTTTTT
. . TRBJ1-2 TRBV30 12 CAWSVRGDGYTF TGTGCCTGGAGTGTTCGAGGTGATGGCTACACCTTC
few TRBD1 TRBJ2-7 TRBV14 13 CASSRTGGGEQYF TGTGCCAGCAGCCGGACAGGGGGAGGTGAGCAGTACTTC
. TRBD2 TRBJ2-3 TRBV11-2 19 CASSSFLGLAGASTDTQYF TGTGCCAGCAGCTCGTTCCTGGGACTAGCGGGGGCCAGCACAGATACGCAGTATTTT
. . TRBJ1-5 TRBV19 15 CASNSLGTSNQPQHF TGTGCCAGTAATTCGTTGGGCACAAGCAATCAGCCCCAGCATTTT
few . TRBJ2-7 TRBV2 14 CASSDQDYSYEQYF TGTGCCAGCAGTGATCAGGACTACTCCTACGAGCAGTACTTC
few . TRBJ2-7 TRBV11-2 14 CASRTNRGPYEQYF TGTGCCAGCAGGACCAATCGCGGGCCCTACGAGCAGTACTTC
. TRBD1 TRBJ1-1 TRBV5-6 14 CASSGYRGMEGAFF TGTGCCAGCAGCGGCTACAGGGGGATGGAGGGAGCTTTCTTT
few TRBD1 TRBJ2-2 TRBV7-6 14 CASSGDRASGELFF TGTGCCAGCAGCGGGGACAGGGCGAGCGGGGAGCTGTTTTTT
once . TRBJ2-1 TRBV18 15 CASSPVSGTTNEQFF TGTGCCAGCTCACCAGTTTCCGGGACCACCAATGAGCAGTTCTTC
few . TRBJ1-1 TRBV11-2 13 CATLGGYNTEAFF TGTGCCACGCTGGGAGGGTACAACACTGAAGCTTTCTTT
. TRBD2 TRBJ2-1 TRBV2 14 CASSRGGDYNEQFF TGTGCCAGCAGTCGCGGGGGAGACTACAATGAGCAGTTCTTC
. . TRBJ2-7 TRBV6-5 16 CASSYSSPQGGYEQYF TGTGCCAGCAGTTACTCGAGTCCCCAGGGGGGCTACGAGCAGTACTTC
. . TRBJ2-3 TRBV29-1 14 CSASPHVSTDTQYF TGCAGCGCCTCCCCGCACGTAAGCACAGATACGCAGTATTTT
. . TRBJ2-3 TRBV12-5 13 CASGLSGSDTQYF TGTGCTAGTGGTTTGAGCGGTTCAGATACGCAGTATTTT
. . TRBJ2-3 TRBV30 16 CAWGAGLPLSTDTQYF TGTGCCTGGGGCGCAGGACTCCCGCTTAGCACAGATACGCAGTATTTT
. TRBD2 TRBJ2-1 TRBV5-6 16 CASSAGSGSSYNEQFF TGTGCCAGCAGCGCGGGTAGCGGGAGCTCCTACAATGAGCAGTTCTTC
. . TRBJ1-4 TRBV30 13 CAWTTDHNEKLFF TGTGCCTGGACGACAGACCATAATGAAAAACTGTTTTTT
. . TRBJ1-6 TRBV6-1 14 CASSEEGVGAPLHF TGTGCCAGCAGTGAAGAGGGGGTGGGAGCACCCCTCCACTTT
. . TRBJ1-1 TRBV10-3 13 CAIATGMHTEAFF TGTGCCATCGCGACAGGCATGCACACTGAAGCTTTCTTT
. . TRBJ2-3 TRBV30 11 CAWKRTDTQYF TGTGCCTGGAAGCGCACAGATACGCAGTATTTT
. TRBD1 TRBJ1-1 TRBV28 15 CASRPLTGTNTEAFF TGTGCCAGCAGACCGTTGACAGGGACGAACACTGAAGCTTTCTTT
. . TRBJ2-5 TRBV7-6 12 CASSLVGETQYF TGTGCCAGCAGCTTAGTGGGGGAGACCCAGTACTTC
. TRBD2 TRBJ2-5 TRBV5-1 16 CASSLALAGVQETQYF TGCGCCAGCAGCTTGGCCCTAGCGGGGGTGCAAGAGACCCAGTACTTC
few . TRBJ1-1 TRBV30 13 CAWSKGVDTEAFF TGTGCCTGGAGCAAAGGGGTGGACACTGAAGCTTTCTTT
few . TRBJ2-3 TRBV7-2 14 CASSSLGATDTQYF TGTGCCAGCAGCTCACTTGGGGCCACAGATACGCAGTATTTT
few . TRBJ2-3 TRBV7-2 15 CASSQLPASTDTQYF TGTGCCAGCAGCCAACTACCGGCTAGCACAGATACGCAGTATTTT
few . TRBJ2-2 TRBV12-5 13 CASALDNTGELFF TGTGCTAGTGCCCTTGACAATACCGGGGAGCTGTTTTTT
few TRBD2 TRBJ2-3 TRBV29-1 11 CLAGGTDTQYF TGCTTAGCCGGGGGGACAGATACGCAGTATTTT
once . TRBJ2-7 TRBV29-1 11 CSVQYRDEQYF TGCAGCGTTCAATACAGGGACGAGCAGTACTTC
. TRBD1 TRBJ2-5 TRBV6-1 12 CASGDSGETQYF TGTGCCAGCGGGGACAGCGGAGAGACCCAGTACTTC
. . TRBJ2-3 TRBV9 14 CASSVGQFTDTQYF TGTGCCAGCAGCGTAGGACAGTTCACAGATACGCAGTATTTT
. . TRBJ2-1 TRBV7-7 13 CASSTKPTEEQFF TGTGCCAGCAGCACAAAACCCACGGAGGAGCAGTTCTTC
. . TRBJ1-5 TRBV30 14 CAWSVSGSDQPQHF TGTGCCTGGAGTGTATCCGGATCGGATCAGCCCCAGCATTTT
once TRBD1 TRBJ2-5 TRBV12-5 15 CASGLGQAEQETQYF TGTGCTAGTGGTCTCGGACAGGCCGAGCAAGAGACCCAGTACTTC
. TRBD2 TRBJ2-1 TRBV7-7 17 CASSLRPGLAGGNEQFF TGTGCCAGCAGCTTAAGGCCCGGACTAGCGGGGGGGAATGAGCAGTTCTTC
once TRBD1 TRBJ1-6 TRBV5-1 14 CASSSTGSDSPLHF TGCGCCAGCAGCTCGACAGGGTCGGATTCACCCCTCCACTTT
. . TRBJ1-2 TRBV20-1 11 CSASPQTGYTF TGCAGTGCGTCCCCTCAGACGGGCTACACCTTC
few . TRBJ1-4 TRBV30 15 CAWSVGAGLYEKLFF TGTGCCTGGAGTGTCGGGGCAGGCTTGTATGAAAAACTGTTTTTT
. . TRBJ2-5 TRBV11-2 14 CASSPVMGEETQYF TGTGCCAGCAGCCCCGTTATGGGGGAAGAGACCCAGTACTTC
many . TRBJ2-1 TRBV27 15 CASSLSLYNGNEQFF TGTGCCAGCAGTTTAAGTCTGTATAACGGCAATGAGCAGTTCTTC
. . TRBJ2-7 TRBV7-3 15 CASSLMWGPSYEQYF TGTGCCAGCAGCTTAATGTGGGGACCCTCCTACGAGCAGTACTTC
once . TRBJ1-1 TRBV29-1 14 CSVEGRGLSTEAFF TGCAGCGTTGAGGGCAGGGGTTTAAGCACTGAAGCTTTCTTT
. . TRBJ2-4 TRBV5-4 14 CASSLGGLRNIQYF TGTGCCAGCAGCTTGGGCGGACTAAGGAACATTCAGTACTTC
few . TRBJ1-2 TRBV29-1 15 CSVVRPGTLNYGYTF TGCAGCGTTGTGAGGCCCGGCACTCTTAACTATGGCTACACCTTC
. . TRBJ1-1 TRBV25-1 12 CASRDPNTEAFF TGTGCCAGCAGGGACCCTAACACTGAAGCTTTCTTT
. . TRBJ2-7 TRBV2 15 CASSEVGVAGSEQYF TGTGCCAGCAGTGAAGTAGGAGTTGCTGGCTCCGAGCAGTACTTC
. . TRBJ2-2 TRBV2 14 CASSSQKNTGELFF TGTGCCAGCAGTAGTCAGAAGAACACCGGGGAGCTGTTTTTT
. . TRBJ1-5 TRBV25-1 13 CASSPTGDQPQHF TGTGCCAGCAGCCCGACAGGAGATCAGCCCCAGCATTTT
. . TRBJ1-6 TRBV5-6 15 CASSLDGDGNSPLHF TGTGCCAGCAGCTTGGATGGGGATGGAAATTCACCCCTCCACTTT
. . TRBJ2-2 TRBV7-2 15 CASSLQGILTGELFF TGTGCCAGCAGCTTACAGGGAATACTCACCGGGGAGCTGTTTTTT
. . TRBJ2-3 TRBV5-1 13 CASSQGSTDTQYF TGCGCCAGCAGCCAGGGGTCCACAGATACGCAGTATTTT
once . TRBJ2-2 TRBV29-1 14 CSARLGGQAGELFF TGCAGCGCCCGCCTCGGGGGCCAGGCCGGGGAGCTGTTTTTT